The entry that follows covers one TCR beta chain sequence. The antigen is unknown. This sample was taken from a study of PD-1 blockade in mismatch repair-deficient tumors. Points from the study as a whole: Rapid post-treatment expansion, then contraction, generally preceding radiologic response, marked tumor-resident clones.

The table came from immunoSEQ multiplex PCR; TCRdb's copy has only in-frame clones and leaves some out. The sample shows about 15,000 clones, 85% to 90% of them seen only once. Time point described: approximately 10-day in vitro stimulation with candidate neoantigen peptide 6. Cells were stimulated 10 days with each of several ELISpot-reactive neoantigens. The CDR3 totals 15 residues. J lost 4 bases, V lost 2 bases, and 3 bases had no gene match. The germline V gene encodes CDR1 MRHNA and CDR2 SNTAGT. The J gene is TRBJ2-1, the V gene TRBV6-4, with TRBD2 matching 9 bases. The sequence was collected from an adult with mismatch repair-deficient cancer. Sequenced here: cells cultured in vitro, sampled from a patient treated with pembrolizumab. The CDR3 bases are TGTGCCAGCAGTGACGGCCTAGCGGGATACAATGAGCAGTTCTTC. This encodes CASSDGLAGYNEQFF.